These 14 T cell receptor beta chains were sequenced from one sample in a study of blood T cell repertoires in COVID-19. Assay used: immunoSEQ multiplex PCR; TCRdb lists only in-frame clones, some missing. The sample includes approximately 400,000 clones, around 87% of them seen just once. Input material: PBMCs or T cells enriched from blood (not recorded which). These receptor sequences come from a man between 25 and 39 years old who had recovered from COVID-19.

CDR3 sequence reads: CASGRGDASYGYTF. The CDR3 nucleotides are TGTGCCAGCGGCAGGGGAGATGCTAGCTATGGCTACACCTTC. V usage is TRBV27 and J usage is TRBJ1-2; D is possibly TRBD1 (6 bases). The germline V gene encodes CDR1 MNHEY and CDR2 SMNVEV (reference sequence). The CDR3 has 14 residues. Trimming took 8 bases from V and 4 from J, leaving 17 bases between them.

This chain links TRBV7-2 with TRBJ1-1; the D gene is possibly TRBD1 (5 bases). The CDR3 length is 15 residues. Germline CDR1 SGHTA, CDR2 FQGNSA. V was shortened by 2 bases and J by 7 bases, with 17 bases between the two germline ends. The CDR3 protein is CASSLFLGQAVEAFF. The CDR3 DNA reads as TGTGCCAGCAGCTTATTTTTGGGGCAGGCAGTTGAAGCTTTCTTT.

This chain joins TRBV11-2 and TRBJ1-1; D uncertain. Germline V gives CDR1 SGHAT, CDR2 FQNNGV. This CDR3 is built from 13 residues. V was cut by 6 bases and J by 2 bases, with 10 bases left in between. The DNA of the CDR3 is TGTGCCAGCAGAGTGGGAGTAAACACTGAAGCTTTCTTT. Encoded protein: CASRVGVNTEAFF. The whole variable domain, filled in from reference TRBV11-2 and TRBJ1-1, reads EAGVAQSPRYKIIEKRQSVAFWCNPISGHATLYWYQQILGQGPKLLIQFQNNGVVDDSQLPKDRFSAERLKGVDSTLKIQPAKLEDSAVYLCASRVGVNTEAFFGQGTRLTVV.

This sequence joins TRBV19 and TRBJ1-2, with no clear D. Trimming stripped 2 bases from V and 2 bases from J, with 12 bases between. The V gene's germline CDR1 is LNHDA and CDR2 SQIVND (reference sequence). The CDR3 covers 15 residues. The CDR3 spells CASSITQARNYGYTF. The CDR3 region has the DNA TGTGCCAGTAGTATAACCCAGGCCAGGAACTATGGCTACACCTTC. Supplemented by reference TRBV19 and TRBJ1-2, the full variable domain reads DGGITQSPKYLFRKEGQNVTLSCEQNLNHDAMYWYRQDPGQGLRLIYYSQIVNDFQKGDIAEGYSVSREKKESFPLTVTSAQKNPTAFYLCASSITQARNYGYTFGSGTRLTVV.

The chain recombines TRBV5-4 with TRBJ2-7; 8 bases fit TRBD2. Germline V gene sequence: CDR1 SGHNT, CDR2 YYREEE (reference sequence). V gave up 0 bases and J gave up 2 bases; unmatched junction bases: 7. The CDR3 has 16 residues. The CDR3 is CASSLVGAGAAYEQYF. The CDR3 DNA sequence: TGTGCCAGCAGCTTGGTTGGAGCGGGGGCCGCCTACGAGCAGTACTTC.

CDR3 nucleotide sequence: TGTGCCAGCAGCTCGCGCCGGGACAGCCCTTTGACTAGCACAGATACGCAGTATTTT. This translates into CASSSRRDSPLTSTDTQYF. The rearrangement links TRBV7-8 to TRBJ2-3, with 7 nucleotides matching TRBD1. The CDR3 has 19 residues. The V gene's germline CDR1 is SGHVS and CDR2 FQNEAQ. V was pared by 4 bases and J by 0 bases, with 16 bases of the junction left unmatched.

The genes are TRBV5-6 and TRBJ1-2; TRBD1 is a possible D gene (6 bases). Germline CDR1 is SGHDT and CDR2 is YYEEEE. Trimming cost V 1 base and J 2 bases, with 18 bases left between them. The CDR3 extends over 17 amino acids. The CDR3 here is CASSLKASQGRNYGYTF. CDR3 sequence (DNA): TGTGCCAGCAGCTTGAAGGCGTCACAGGGAAGAAACTATGGCTACACCTTC.

The chain has TRBV5-1 and TRBJ1-2; the match to TRBD1 covers 7 bases. Germline values: CDR1 SGHRS, CDR2 YFSETQ. The CDR3 contains 14 residues. V lost 2 bases, J lost 8 bases, and 9 bases stayed unmatched. This CDR3 reads CASSFQGVEGGYTF. CDR3 nucleotide sequence: TGCGCCAGCAGCTTTCAGGGGGTCGAGGGCGGCTACACCTTC.

A word on this clone: Additional DNA sequences in this sample encode the identical CDR3. The chain recombines TRBV10-3 with TRBJ1-5; the D gene is possibly TRBD1 (5 bases). Germline CDR1 is ENHRY and CDR2 is SYGVKD. Deletions cut 5 bases from V and 4 bases from J, with 9 bases between. The CDR3 consists of 13 residues. CDR3 protein: CAISPGGNQPQHF. Written as DNA, the CDR3 is TGTGCCATCAGTCCGGGGGGTAATCAGCCCCAGCATTTT.

This clone occurred a few times. The chain joins TRBV19 to TRBJ1-1; the D is unclear. The CDR3 length is 15 residues. Trimming cost V 3 bases and J 1 base, with 12 bases left between them. CDR1 is LNHDA, CDR2 SQIVND, per germline (reference sequence). CDR3 sequence: CASSMSGWKNTEAFF. As DNA, the CDR3 is TGTGCCAGTAGTATGAGCGGGTGGAAGAACACTGAAGCTTTCTTT.

This CDR3 reads CASKTGDSITGELFF. The CDR3 DNA sequence: TGTGCCAGCAAAACCGGGGACTCCATCACCGGGGAGCTGTTTTTT. This chain uses TRBV27 with TRBJ2-2, with D possibly matching TRBD2 (6 bases). V dropped 7 bases and J dropped 4 bases, with 16 bases sitting between them. CDR1 is MNHEY and CDR2 is SMNVEV in the germline V gene (reference sequence). This CDR3 comprises 15 residues.

The rearrangement links TRBV10-2 to TRBJ2-1; 8 positions agree with TRBD2. There are 15 residues in the CDR3. Germline assignment: CDR1 WSHSY and CDR2 SAAADI. V was clipped by 4 bases and J by 4 bases; unmatched bases: 6. The CDR3 reads CASSVPAGVYNEQFF. As DNA, the CDR3 is TGCGCCAGCAGTGTACCAGCGGGGGTTTACAATGAGCAGTTCTTC.

This chain uses TRBV11-2 with TRBJ1-2; TRBD1 matches 7 bases. The CDR3 sequence is 16 residues long. CDR1 SGHAT and CDR2 FQNNGV come from the germline V gene. Germline trimming cut 7 bases from V and 6 bases from J; bases unmatched to any gene: 17. This CDR3 reads CASTLQGQSYVNGYTF. Here the CDR3 DNA reads TGTGCCAGCACCCTTCAGGGACAGTCTTATGTTAATGGCTACACCTTC. The variable domain in full, with the rest retrieved from reference TRBV11-2 and TRBJ1-2, is EAGVAQSPRYKIIEKRQSVAFWCNPISGHATLYWYQQILGQGPKLLIQFQNNGVVDDSQLPKDRFSAERLKGVDSTLKIQPAKLEDSAVYLCASTLQGQSYVNGYTFGSGTRLTVV.

This rearrangement joins TRBV19 to TRBJ1-6; the D gene is possibly TRBD1 (5 bases). Trimming pared 5 bases from V and 10 bases from J, leaving 18 bases between. CDR1 and CDR2 from the germline V gene are LNHDA and SQIVND (reference sequence). There are 15 residues in the CDR3. CDR3 DNA: TGTGCCAGTAGTGGGGGAGGAGGGAAGGGGTCACCCCTCCACTTT. This encodes CASSGGGGKGSPLHF.